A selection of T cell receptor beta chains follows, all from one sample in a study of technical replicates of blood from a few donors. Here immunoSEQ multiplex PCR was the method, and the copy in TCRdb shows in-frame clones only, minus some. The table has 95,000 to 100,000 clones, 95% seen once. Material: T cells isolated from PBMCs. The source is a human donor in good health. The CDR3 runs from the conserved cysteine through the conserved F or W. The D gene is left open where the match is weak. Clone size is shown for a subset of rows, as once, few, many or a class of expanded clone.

CDR3 DNA: TGTGCCAGCAGTACAGCGGACCCTAGCACAGATACGCAGTATTTT; CDR3 protein: CASSTADPSTDTQYF; J gene: TRBJ2-3; V gene: TRBV27; D gene: .; clone size: .
CDR3 DNA: TGCGCCAGCAGCCAAGGCGACAGGGACAGGCCCTTCTTCACCTTC; CDR3 protein: CASSQGDRDRPFFTF; J gene: TRBJ1-2; V gene: TRBV4-1; D gene: TRBD1; clone size: .
CDR3 DNA: TGTGCCAGCAGCCCTTTAGCCCAACAGGAACGGGCTTTCTTT; CDR3 protein: CASSPLAQQERAFF; J gene: TRBJ1-1; V gene: TRBV11-3; D gene: .; clone size: .
CDR3 DNA: TGTGCCAGCAACGAGGTCACAGGGAACACTGAAGCTTTCTTT; CDR3 protein: CASNEVTGNTEAFF; J gene: TRBJ1-1; V gene: TRBV11-2; D gene: .; clone size: once
CDR3 DNA: TGTGCCAGCAGCTTAGGGACAGTGGGGGAGCAGTACTTC; CDR3 protein: CASSLGTVGEQYF; J gene: TRBJ2-7; V gene: TRBV7-9; D gene: .; clone size: .
CDR3 DNA: TGTGCCACCAGCCGAACTAGCGGGGTGTACAATGAGCAGTTCTTC; CDR3 protein: CATSRTSGVYNEQFF; J gene: TRBJ2-1; V gene: TRBV15; D gene: TRBD2; clone size: .
CDR3 DNA: TGTGCCAGCAGCATACAACTGACAGGTCTAAACACCGGGGAGCTGTTTTTT; CDR3 protein: CASSIQLTGLNTGELFF; J gene: TRBJ2-2; V gene: TRBV9; D gene: .; clone size: .
CDR3 DNA: TGTGCCAGCTCAGTCCGCGGCCAGCCCTCGGACGAGCAGTACTTC; CDR3 protein: CASSVRGQPSDEQYF; J gene: TRBJ2-7; V gene: TRBV6-1; D gene: .; clone size: few
CDR3 DNA: TGTGCCAGCAGCTTGATTCGAGCCGGGACAGGGAGGTACGAGCAGTACTTC; CDR3 protein: CASSLIRAGTGRYEQYF; J gene: TRBJ2-7; V gene: TRBV5-4; D gene: TRBD1; clone size: .
CDR3 DNA: TGCGCCAGCAGCAATTCGGGAGACTACGAGCAGTACTTC; CDR3 protein: CASSNSGDYEQYF; J gene: TRBJ2-7; V gene: TRBV4-1; D gene: .; clone size: .
CDR3 DNA: TGTGCCAGCAGCTTCCGGGACAGGGGTTACAATGAGCAGTTCTTC; CDR3 protein: CASSFRDRGYNEQFF; J gene: TRBJ2-1; V gene: TRBV11-2; D gene: TRBD1; clone size: .
CDR3 DNA: TGTGCCAGCAGTCCCCAGGGCGACGAGCAGTACTTC; CDR3 protein: CASSPQGDEQYF; J gene: TRBJ2-7; V gene: TRBV6-5; D gene: .; clone size: .
CDR3 DNA: TGTGCCAGCAGCCGGGGGGAAAGGGGCACAGATACGCAGTATTTT; CDR3 protein: CASSRGERGTDTQYF; J gene: TRBJ2-3; V gene: TRBV7-3; D gene: TRBD2; clone size: .
CDR3 DNA: TGTGCCAGCAGGGAGAGCGGGGAATCCTACGAGCAGTACTTC; CDR3 protein: CASRESGESYEQYF; J gene: TRBJ2-7; V gene: TRBV28; D gene: TRBD2; clone size: .
CDR3 DNA: TGTGCCAGCAGTATTGGCGGAGTCGGGTCACCCCTCCACTTT; CDR3 protein: CASSIGGVGSPLHF; J gene: TRBJ1-6; V gene: TRBV6-4; D gene: .; clone size: .
CDR3 DNA: TGTGCCAGCAGCTTATTGACCAGGGCCCCTACCAGGGAGACCCAGTACTTC; CDR3 protein: CASSLLTRAPTRETQYF; J gene: TRBJ2-5; V gene: TRBV13; D gene: .; clone size: .
CDR3 DNA: TGTGCCAGCAGTCCGCGGACTAGAAAAGAGACCCAGTACTTC; CDR3 protein: CASSPRTRKETQYF; J gene: TRBJ2-5; V gene: TRBV27; D gene: TRBD2; clone size: .
CDR3 DNA: TGTGCCAGCAGTTTAGGTTTCGGGAAAAACACTGAAGCTTTCTTT; CDR3 protein: CASSLGFGKNTEAFF; J gene: TRBJ1-1; V gene: TRBV27; D gene: .; clone size: .
CDR3 DNA: TGTGCCAGCACCGGGAGGCTCTACGAGCAGTACTTC; CDR3 protein: CASTGRLYEQYF; J gene: TRBJ2-7; V gene: TRBV5-6; D gene: TRBD2; clone size: .
CDR3 DNA: TGTGCCAGCAGCTTAGATACAGGGTACAAGGGTGAAGCTTTCTTT; CDR3 protein: CASSLDTGYKGEAFF; J gene: TRBJ1-1; V gene: TRBV11-2; D gene: .; clone size: .
CDR3 DNA: TGCGCCAGCAGTGGGGGGGACACTGAAGCTTTCTTT; CDR3 protein: CASSGGDTEAFF; J gene: TRBJ1-1; V gene: TRBV5-1; D gene: .; clone size: .
CDR3 DNA: TGTGCCAGCAGGCCAGGGGCAGCCGGAAACACTGAAGCTTTCTTT; CDR3 protein: CASRPGAAGNTEAFF; J gene: TRBJ1-1; V gene: TRBV28; D gene: .; clone size: few
CDR3 DNA: TGTGCCAGCAGTGGGGGAGAACCTACGCAGTATTTT; CDR3 protein: CASSGGEPTQYF; J gene: TRBJ2-3; V gene: TRBV2; D gene: .; clone size: .
CDR3 DNA: TGTGCCAGCAGCTTAGCGGGACTAAAGACCTACGAGCAGTACTTC; CDR3 protein: CASSLAGLKTYEQYF; J gene: TRBJ2-7; V gene: TRBV7-9; D gene: TRBD2; clone size: .
CDR3 DNA: TGTGCCAGCCCGCAAGGGGGCAGGGGAGCTTTCTTT; CDR3 protein: CASPQGGRGAFF; J gene: TRBJ1-1; V gene: TRBV2; D gene: TRBD1; clone size: once
CDR3 DNA: TGTGCCAGTAGTAAACTGGGAAGCGGGAGGTGGGCCGGGGAGCTGTTTTTT; CDR3 protein: CASSKLGSGRWAGELFF; J gene: TRBJ2-2; V gene: TRBV19; D gene: TRBD2; clone size: .
CDR3 DNA: TGTGCCAGCAGCTTGAGAGCGGGGGGGAACGGCGGGGAGCTGTTTTTT; CDR3 protein: CASSLRAGGNGGELFF; J gene: TRBJ2-2; V gene: TRBV5-4; D gene: TRBD2; clone size: once
CDR3 DNA: TGTGCCAGCAGCTTAGTGCGGTCAAAGTACAATGAGCAGTTCTTC; CDR3 protein: CASSLVRSKYNEQFF; J gene: TRBJ2-1; V gene: TRBV11-2; D gene: .; clone size: .
CDR3 DNA: TGTGCCAGCAGCGTAGTGGACAGGGAGCCTGAAGCTTTCTTT; CDR3 protein: CASSVVDREPEAFF; J gene: TRBJ1-1; V gene: TRBV9; D gene: TRBD1; clone size: few
CDR3 DNA: TGTGCCATCAGTGACTTGAACACTGAAGCTTTCTTT; CDR3 protein: CAISDLNTEAFF; J gene: TRBJ1-1; V gene: TRBV10-3; D gene: .; clone size: .
CDR3 DNA: TGTGCCAGCAGTTTATCCGGACAGGGGGCGCGTGGAAACACCATATATTTT; CDR3 protein: CASSLSGQGARGNTIYF; J gene: TRBJ1-3; V gene: TRBV28; D gene: TRBD1; clone size: .
CDR3 DNA: TGTGCCAGCAGAAGAGACTTTAGCACAGATACGCAGTATTTT; CDR3 protein: CASRRDFSTDTQYF; J gene: TRBJ2-3; V gene: TRBV6-5; D gene: .; clone size: .
CDR3 DNA: TGCGCCAGCAGCTCACTTAGCGGGGGGGCTGGAGAGACCCAGTACTTC; CDR3 protein: CASSSLSGGAGETQYF; J gene: TRBJ2-5; V gene: TRBV5-1; D gene: TRBD2; clone size: once
CDR3 DNA: TGTGCCAGCAGCTCTGACAGGCGCACTAATGAAAAACTGTTTTTT; CDR3 protein: CASSSDRRTNEKLFF; J gene: TRBJ1-4; V gene: TRBV7-9; D gene: .; clone size: .
CDR3 DNA: TGTGCCAGCAGTTTCGGGGGGTTCTCCTACGAGCAGTACTTC; CDR3 protein: CASSFGGFSYEQYF; J gene: TRBJ2-7; V gene: TRBV27; D gene: TRBD2; clone size: .
CDR3 DNA: TGTGCCAGCAGTGAATTGAAGGGGTCCTCCTACGAGCAGTACTTC; CDR3 protein: CASSELKGSSYEQYF; J gene: TRBJ2-7; V gene: TRBV6-1; D gene: .; clone size: .
CDR3 DNA: TGTGCCAGCAGCAACCAGTTAGCGATCAGAATGGCAGATACGCAGTATTTT; CDR3 protein: CASSNQLAIRMADTQYF; J gene: TRBJ2-3; V gene: TRBV21-1; D gene: .; clone size: .
CDR3 DNA: TGTGCCAGCAGTGTGGTCGGTAGCTCCTACAATGAGCAGTTCTTC; CDR3 protein: CASSVVGSSYNEQFF; J gene: TRBJ2-1; V gene: TRBV6-1; D gene: .; clone size: .
CDR3 DNA: TGTGCCAGCAGCAGGGACTCTTACAATGAGCAGTTCTTC; CDR3 protein: CASSRDSYNEQFF; J gene: TRBJ2-1; V gene: TRBV7-3; D gene: .; clone size: .
CDR3 DNA: TGTGCCAGCATCCGACGGGGCCCGACAGGGGTGAACACTGAAGCTTTCTTT; CDR3 protein: CASIRRGPTGVNTEAFF; J gene: TRBJ1-1; V gene: TRBV2; D gene: TRBD1; clone size: .
CDR3 DNA: TGTGCCAGCAGCTTGTATCTCGGGACTCAAGAGACCCAGTACTTC; CDR3 protein: CASSLYLGTQETQYF; J gene: TRBJ2-5; V gene: TRBV5-4; D gene: .; clone size: once
CDR3 DNA: TGTGCCAGCAGTCCAGGGGGCGGAAACACCATATATTTT; CDR3 protein: CASSPGGGNTIYF; J gene: TRBJ1-3; V gene: TRBV6-5; D gene: TRBD1; clone size: .
CDR3 DNA: TGTGCCAGCAGCTTTCCAGGGGGGAATGGCTACACCTTC; CDR3 protein: CASSFPGGNGYTF; J gene: TRBJ1-2; V gene: TRBV7-6; D gene: TRBD1; clone size: .
CDR3 DNA: TGTGCCAGCAGCGTAGCTTCGACAGCTAACTATGGCTACACCTTC; CDR3 protein: CASSVASTANYGYTF; J gene: TRBJ1-2; V gene: TRBV9; D gene: .; clone size: .
CDR3 DNA: TGTGCCAGCAGCCAATCACTAGCGGCCACCGGGGAGCTGTTTTTT; CDR3 protein: CASSQSLAATGELFF; J gene: TRBJ2-2; V gene: TRBV5-6; D gene: TRBD2; clone size: .
CDR3 DNA: TGTGCCAGCAGCCACCTAGCGGGAGGTGGGAATGAGCAGTTCTTC; CDR3 protein: CASSHLAGGGNEQFF; J gene: TRBJ2-1; V gene: TRBV14; D gene: TRBD2; clone size: .
CDR3 DNA: TGTGCCAGCAGTCTTTACTCACAGGGGACCACTGAAGCTTTCTTT; CDR3 protein: CASSLYSQGTTEAFF; J gene: TRBJ1-1; V gene: TRBV28; D gene: TRBD1; clone size: .
CDR3 DNA: TGCGCCAGCAAACTTCAGGGTTACGAGCAGTACTTC; CDR3 protein: CASKLQGYEQYF; J gene: TRBJ2-7; V gene: TRBV10-1; D gene: .; clone size: .
CDR3 DNA: TGTGCCAGCAGCCAATCCGGACAGGGGAACACTGAAGCTTTCTTT; CDR3 protein: CASSQSGQGNTEAFF; J gene: TRBJ1-1; V gene: TRBV21-1; D gene: .; clone size: .
CDR3 DNA: TGTGCCAGCAGTTACGCGGGGGTTGGCTACACCTTC; CDR3 protein: CASSYAGVGYTF; J gene: TRBJ1-2; V gene: TRBV27; D gene: .; clone size: .
CDR3 DNA: TGTGCCAGTAGTATGATGGGGCCCCTGAACACTGAAGCTTTCTTT; CDR3 protein: CASSMMGPLNTEAFF; J gene: TRBJ1-1; V gene: TRBV19; D gene: .; clone size: .
CDR3 DNA: TGTGCCAGCAGCTTAGTCGGCAATGAGCAGTTCTTC; CDR3 protein: CASSLVGNEQFF; J gene: TRBJ2-1; V gene: TRBV13; D gene: .; clone size: .
CDR3 DNA: TGTGCCAGCAGCACCGGGACAGGAGGCTACGAGCAGTACTTC; CDR3 protein: CASSTGTGGYEQYF; J gene: TRBJ2-7; V gene: TRBV6-5; D gene: TRBD1; clone size: .
CDR3 DNA: TGTGCCAGCAGCCCAAGCGGGGCGAGCTCCTACGAGCAGTACTTC; CDR3 protein: CASSPSGASSYEQYF; J gene: TRBJ2-7; V gene: TRBV27; D gene: TRBD2; clone size: .